This T cell receptor (beta chain) came from a study of breast tumors, draining lymph nodes, adjacent tissues (dated by TCRdb to 2016 to 2017). About the investigation overall: In breast cancer patients, the study compared the TCR beta repertoires of tumor, adjacent nontumor tissue and axillary lymph nodes. The study was designed to assess the relationships and possible T-cell exchange between tumor, surrounding tissue and draining lymph node repertoires in human breast cancer.

V sheds 6 bases and J sheds 5 bases, leaving 10 bases between their ends. From the cysteine up to the phenylalanine, the CDR3 has a length of 13 residues. Of all the DNA, just the CDR3 is kept, 39 bases in frame from base 1. CDR1 and CDR2 were assigned from the germline V gene as KGHDR and SFDVKD. Points the paper makes about the study in general: A scenario in which most tumor T cells derive from the lymph node and then expand within tumor tissue was judged to be consistent with the data. Tumor and nontumor tissue repertoires were found to be significantly more similar in luminal-like than in basal-like breast cancer. Rather than being directly demonstrated, the conclusion that tumor T cells originate in lymph nodes was presented as consistent with a hypothesis. Tumor T-cell repertoires showed less diversity than lymph node repertoires and more diversity than nontumor tissue repertoires, and tumor T-cell repertoires showed preferential V and J gene usage.

The data were produced on an Illumina HiSeq 2000. TCR beta chain libraries were generated through multiplex PCR amplification. High-throughput sequencing was used to analyze the amplified TCR beta chain products. Clones were called with MiXCR by TCRdb after fastp trimmed the public reads at Q25, and only in-frame beta chains were retained. Rows are combined by CDR3 protein, so each entry shows the most common genes and DNA. For this sample the table gives under 45,000 distinct CDR3 sequences, of which 35% to 40% were detected only once. The ten largest make up 9.5% to 13% of the sample. A remark on this clonotype: It lacks a known antigen. The sample holds no much larger clone one base away, and base qualities are not on file.

The source material was breast tumor tissue. The rearrangement joined TRBV24-1 to TRBJ2-1; there is no confident call for the D gene. This receptor was identified in a female donor with breast cancer. Some clones in this sample may be carry-over from other donors' samples. CDR3 protein: CATSSGANNEQFF. The base sequence is TGTGCCACCAGTAGTGGAGCTAACAATGAGCAGTTCTTC.